Detailed here is one T cell receptor beta chain. The repertoire was sequenced with immunoSEQ multiplex PCR; TCRdb's copy has only in-frame clones and lacks some. The profile covers 100,000 or so clones, with around 87% appearing a single time and roughly 10% taken by the ten largest. The CDR3 sequence is 15 residues long. The V gene's germline CDR1 is SGHVS and CDR2 FNYEAQ. V was cut by 7 bases and J by 3 bases, with 18 bases left in between. These data are taken from a study of T cell responses to AZD1222 COVID-19 vaccine. The chain combines TRBV7-6 with TRBJ2-5, with D maybe TRBD2 (7 bases). The TCR was taken from an adult who received the AZD1222 COVID-19 vaccine. Sequencing was performed on peripheral blood, taken 28 days after the second AZD1222 dose. The CDR3 here is CASTQGGGTEETQYF. CDR3 in DNA: TGTGCCAGCACCCAAGGGGGGGGTACGGAAGAGACCCAGTACTTC.